The next 11 T cell receptor beta chains were all read from a single sample in a study of T cells in Graves' hyperthyroidism and ophthalmopathy. The source material, RNA transcripts, was used to amplify TCR beta CDR3 regions. The TCR CDR3 first-round RT-PCR relied on the HTBI primer set. TCRdb analysed the multiplex PCR reads with MiXCR anew, one entry per CDR3 protein. Of 660,000 or so distinct CDR3 sequences in the sample, 45% are singletons; the top ten hold 6.5% to 9%. The source material was peripheral blood or thyroid tissue (not recorded which). Receptors were obtained from an adult man with Graves' disease, either hyperthyroidism or ophthalmopathy (not recorded which).

This chain links TRBV25-1 with TRBJ2-5; D is possibly TRBD1 (7 bases). This CDR3 is built from 16 residues. Germline CDR1 and CDR2: MGHDK and SYGVNS. Trimming pared 3 bases from V and 5 bases from J, leaving 19 bases between. In nucleotides, the CDR3 is TGTGCCAGCAGTGATAAGAACAGGGGTGGAGGGGAGACCCAGTACTTC. This gives the protein CASSDKNRGGGETQYF.

At least ten counts were recorded for this clonotype. This rearrangement joins TRBV2 to TRBJ1-1; D ambiguous. Germline CDR1 and CDR2: SNHLY and FYNNEI. This CDR3 region has 11 residues. V was trimmed by 7 bases and J by 2 bases, leaving 5 bases between them. The CDR3 coding sequence is TGTGCCAGCATACTTAACACTGAAGCTTTCTTT. This codes for CASILNTEAFF.

The J gene is TRBJ2-7, the V gene TRBV6-5; 8 positions match TRBD1. V lost 4 bases to trimming and J lost 2 bases; unmatched junction nucleotides: 10. This CDR3 has 16 residues. CDR1 is MNHEY, CDR2 SVGAGI, per germline. Here the CDR3 reads CASSWGPGQATYEQYF. The CDR3 nucleotides are TGTGCCAGCAGTTGGGGTCCGGGACAGGCGACCTACGAGCAGTACTTC.

This clonotype was detected ten times or more. The chain recombines TRBV25-1 with TRBJ1-1; D perhaps matches TRBD1 (5 bases). Germline V gives CDR1 MGHDK, CDR2 SYGVNS. The CDR3 covers 13 residues. V lost 7 bases to trimming and J lost 1 base, with 10 bases between them. The CDR3 region is CASTSDRNTEAFF. Written as DNA, the CDR3 is TGTGCCAGCACATCCGACAGGAACACTGAAGCTTTCTTT.

The chain couples TRBV29-1 to TRBJ1-5; the match to TRBD1 covers 7 bases. With V trimmed by 4 bases and J by 6 bases, 9 bases remained unmatched. The CDR3 extends over 14 amino acids. Germline CDR1 and CDR2: SQVTM and ANQGSEA. The CDR3 nucleotides are TGCAGCGTTGCCGACAGGGTGGGGTCTCAGCCCCAGCATTTT. Protein sequence: CSVADRVGSQPQHF.

In its sample, this clonotype was seen a few times. A junction boundary mismatches the germline segment, possibly from a read error. The chain couples TRBV7-3 to TRBJ1-1; tentatively, D is TRBD1 (6 bases). This CDR3 region has 14 residues. CDR1 is SGHTA, CDR2 FQGTGA, per germline. The CDR3 spells CVSSLVGGNTEAFF. Written as DNA, the CDR3 is TGTGTCAGCAGCTTAGTAGGGGGGAACACTGAAGCTTTCTTT.

This clonotype was observed at least ten times. The rearrangement joins TRBV6-5 to TRBJ2-7, with D perhaps matching TRBD1 (6 bases). Germline loops: CDR1 MNHEY, CDR2 SVGAGI. The CDR3 is 13 residues long. V was cut by 7 bases and J by 7 bases, with 17 bases left in between. DNA of the CDR3: TGTGCCAGCACCCCAGGGGTGGCGAGGGAGCAGTACTTC. Amino acid sequence: CASTPGVAREQYF.

This clonotype was detected ten times or more. The J gene is TRBJ2-7, the V gene TRBV10-3; 9 nucleotides agree with TRBD1. Looked up from germline, CDR1 is ENHRY and CDR2 is SYGVKD. The trim removed 9 bases at V and 3 bases at J, leaving 12 bases unmatched. The CDR3 is 15 amino acids. The CDR3 sequence: CAISTGDRAYYEQYF. The CDR3 DNA is TGTGCCATTTCGACGGGGGACAGGGCCTACTACGAGCAGTACTTC.

This clonotype was detected only a few times. The chain links TRBV7-3 to TRBJ2-5; the match to TRBD1 covers 10 bases. The tail of the sequence fits TRBJ2-7 better, so the J call may be wrong. Germline V gene lookup returns CDR1 SGHTA and CDR2 FQGTGA. The CDR3 contains 15 residues. CDR3 DNA: TGTGCCAGCAGCCCTTCCGGGACAGGGGTCGACGAGCAGTACTTC. This gives the protein CASSPSGTGVDEQYF.

About this clonotype: A much more abundant neighbour one base away suggests this may be a read error. The CDR3 nucleotides are TGTGCCAGCAGCTTAGAAGAGGCTTCACCCCTCCACTTT. As protein: CASSLEEASPLHF. This chain links TRBV7-9 with TRBJ1-6; D ambiguous. The CDR3 is made up of 13 amino acids. The germline V gene has CDR1 SEHNR and CDR2 FQNEAQ (reference sequence). Trimming took off 1 base at V and 9 bases at J, with 7 bases between the two ends.

The chain uses TRBV15 and TRBJ1-3; 11 nucleotides align to TRBD1. The germline V gene encodes CDR1 LNHNV and CDR2 YYDKDF (reference sequence). The CDR3 is 16 amino acids. The J segment lost 4 bases and the V segment lost 2 bases, leaving 4 bases of the junction unmatched. The CDR3, as DNA: TGTGCCACCAGCAGACTTGGACAGGGGGCGGGAAACACCATATATTTT. It encodes CATSRLGQGAGNTIYF.